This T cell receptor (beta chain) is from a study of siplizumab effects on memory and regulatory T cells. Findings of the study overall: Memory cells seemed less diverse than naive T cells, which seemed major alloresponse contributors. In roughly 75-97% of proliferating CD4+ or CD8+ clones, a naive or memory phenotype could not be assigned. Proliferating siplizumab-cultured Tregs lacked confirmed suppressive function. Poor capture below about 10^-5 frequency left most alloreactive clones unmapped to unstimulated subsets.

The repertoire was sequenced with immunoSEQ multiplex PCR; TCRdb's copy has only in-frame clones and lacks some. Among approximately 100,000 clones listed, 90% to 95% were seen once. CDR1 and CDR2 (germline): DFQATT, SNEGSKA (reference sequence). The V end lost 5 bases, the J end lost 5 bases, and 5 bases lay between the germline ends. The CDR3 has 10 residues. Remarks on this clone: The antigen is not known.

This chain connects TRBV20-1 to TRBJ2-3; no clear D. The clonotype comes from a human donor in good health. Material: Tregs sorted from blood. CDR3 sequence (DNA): TGCAGTGCTGAAATAGATACGCAGTATTTT. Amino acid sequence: CSAEIDTQYF.